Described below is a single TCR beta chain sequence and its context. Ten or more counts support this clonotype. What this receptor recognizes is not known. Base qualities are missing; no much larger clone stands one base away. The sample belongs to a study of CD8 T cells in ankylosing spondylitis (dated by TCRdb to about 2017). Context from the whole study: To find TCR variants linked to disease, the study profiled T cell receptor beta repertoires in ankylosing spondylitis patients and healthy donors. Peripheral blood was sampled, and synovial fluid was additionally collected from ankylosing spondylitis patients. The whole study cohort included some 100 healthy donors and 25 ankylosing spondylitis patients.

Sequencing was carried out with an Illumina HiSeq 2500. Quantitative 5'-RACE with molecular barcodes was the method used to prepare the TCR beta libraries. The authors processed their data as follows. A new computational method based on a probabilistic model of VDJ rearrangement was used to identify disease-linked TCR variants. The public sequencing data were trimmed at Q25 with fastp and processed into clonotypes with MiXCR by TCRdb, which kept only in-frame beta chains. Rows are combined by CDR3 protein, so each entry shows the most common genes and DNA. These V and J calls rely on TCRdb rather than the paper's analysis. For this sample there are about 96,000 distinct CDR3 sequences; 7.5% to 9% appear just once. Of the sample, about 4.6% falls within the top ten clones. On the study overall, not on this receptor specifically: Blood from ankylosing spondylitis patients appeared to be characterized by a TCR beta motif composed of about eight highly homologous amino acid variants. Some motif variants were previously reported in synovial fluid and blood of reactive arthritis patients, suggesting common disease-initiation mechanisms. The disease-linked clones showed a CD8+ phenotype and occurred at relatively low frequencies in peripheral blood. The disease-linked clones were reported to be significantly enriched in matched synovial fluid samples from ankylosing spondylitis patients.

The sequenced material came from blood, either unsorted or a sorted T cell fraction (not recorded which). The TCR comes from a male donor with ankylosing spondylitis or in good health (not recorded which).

The CDR3 has the sequence CASRDLVALAKNIQYF. The bases read TGTGCCAGCAGAGATCTAGTGGCCCTAGCCAAAAACATTCAGTACTTC. The rearranged segments are TRBV6-8 and TRBJ2-4, with the identity of the D gene unclear. The germline V gene sets CDR1 to MNHGY and CDR2 to SAAAGT. The CDR3 sequence holds 16 residues, the cysteine and phenylalanine included. Only the CDR3 region is kept as DNA, spanning 48 bases read in frame from base 1. Cut back by 6 bases and 0 bases, the V and J ends lie 15 bases apart.